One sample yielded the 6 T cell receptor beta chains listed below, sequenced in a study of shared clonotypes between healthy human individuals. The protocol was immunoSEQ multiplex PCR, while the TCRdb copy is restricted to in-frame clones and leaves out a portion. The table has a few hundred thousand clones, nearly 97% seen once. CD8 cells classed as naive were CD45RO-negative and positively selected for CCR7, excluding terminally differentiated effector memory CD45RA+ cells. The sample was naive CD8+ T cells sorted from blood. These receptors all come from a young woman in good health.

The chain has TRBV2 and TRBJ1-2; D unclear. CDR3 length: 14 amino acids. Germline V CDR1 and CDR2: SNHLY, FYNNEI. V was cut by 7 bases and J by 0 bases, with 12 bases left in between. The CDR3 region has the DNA TGTGCCAGCATCGAGGGCAGTTCTAACTATGGCTACACCTTC. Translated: CASIEGSSNYGYTF.

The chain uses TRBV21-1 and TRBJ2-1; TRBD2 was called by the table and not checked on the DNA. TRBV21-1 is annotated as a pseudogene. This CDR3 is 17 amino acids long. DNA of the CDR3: TGTGCCAGCAGCCGAGTGCGAGCGTATAGCTCCTACAATGAGCAGTTCTTC. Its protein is CASSRVRAYSSYNEQFF.

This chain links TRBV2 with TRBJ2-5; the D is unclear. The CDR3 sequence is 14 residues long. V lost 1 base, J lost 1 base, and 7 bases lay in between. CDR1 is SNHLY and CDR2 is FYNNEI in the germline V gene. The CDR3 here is CASSEGYGQETQYF. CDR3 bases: TGTGCCAGCAGTGAAGGGTACGGCCAAGAGACCCAGTACTTC. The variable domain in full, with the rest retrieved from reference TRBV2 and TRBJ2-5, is EPEVTQTPSHQVTQMGQEVILRCVPISNHLYFYWYRQILGQKVEFLVSFYNNEISEKSEIFDDQFSVERPDGSNFTLKIRSTKLEDSAMYFCASSEGYGQETQYFGPGTRLLVL.

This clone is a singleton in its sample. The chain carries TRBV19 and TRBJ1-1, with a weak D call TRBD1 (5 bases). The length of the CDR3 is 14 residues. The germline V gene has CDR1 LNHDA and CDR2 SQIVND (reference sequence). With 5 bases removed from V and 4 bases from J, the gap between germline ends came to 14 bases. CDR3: CASSFLAGGTEAFF. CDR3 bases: TGTGCCAGTAGTTTTCTGGCCGGGGGCACTGAAGCTTTCTTT. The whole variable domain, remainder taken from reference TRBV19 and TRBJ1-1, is DGGITQSPKYLFRKEGQNVTLSCEQNLNHDAMYWYRQDPGQGLRLIYYSQIVNDFQKGDIAEGYSVSREKKESFPLTVTSAQKNPTAFYLCASSFLAGGTEAFFGQGTRLTVV.

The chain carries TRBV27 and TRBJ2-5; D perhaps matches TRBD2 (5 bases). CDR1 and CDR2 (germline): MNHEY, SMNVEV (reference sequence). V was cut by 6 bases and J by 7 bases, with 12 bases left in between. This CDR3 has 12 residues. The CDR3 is CASRDNRGTQYF. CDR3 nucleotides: TGTGCCAGCAGGGATAACCGGGGGACCCAGTACTTC.

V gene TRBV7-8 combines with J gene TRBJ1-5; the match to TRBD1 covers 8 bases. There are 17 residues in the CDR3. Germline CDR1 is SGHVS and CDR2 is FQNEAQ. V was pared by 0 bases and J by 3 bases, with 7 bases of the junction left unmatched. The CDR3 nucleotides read TGTGCCAGCAGCTTAGCGTCCTCGGACAGGGTCAATCAGCCCCAGCATTTT. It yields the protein CASSLASSDRVNQPQHF.